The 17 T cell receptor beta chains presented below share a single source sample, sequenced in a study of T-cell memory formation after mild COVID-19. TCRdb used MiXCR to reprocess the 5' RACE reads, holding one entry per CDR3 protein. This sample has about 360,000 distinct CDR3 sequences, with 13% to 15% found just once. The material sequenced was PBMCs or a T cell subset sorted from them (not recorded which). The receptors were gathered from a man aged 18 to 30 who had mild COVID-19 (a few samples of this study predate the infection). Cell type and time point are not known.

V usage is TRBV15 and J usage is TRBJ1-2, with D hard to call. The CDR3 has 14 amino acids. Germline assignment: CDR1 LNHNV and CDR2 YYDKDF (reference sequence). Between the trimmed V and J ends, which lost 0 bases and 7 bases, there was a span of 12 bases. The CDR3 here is CATSRDLGPPGYTF. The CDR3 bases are TGTGCCACCAGCAGAGATTTGGGCCCCCCTGGCTACACCTTC. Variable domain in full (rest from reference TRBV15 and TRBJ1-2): DAMVIQNPRYQVTQFGKPVTLSCSQTLNHNVMYWYQQKSSQAPKLLFHYYDKDFNNEADTPDNFQSRRPNTSFCFLDIRSPGLGDTAMYLCATSRDLGPPGYTFGSGTRLTVV.

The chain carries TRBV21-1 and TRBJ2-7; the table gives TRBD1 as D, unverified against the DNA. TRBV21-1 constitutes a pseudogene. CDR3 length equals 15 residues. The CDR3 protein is CASSRPGRPSYEQYV. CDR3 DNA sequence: TGTGCCAGCAGCAGACCGGGACGCCCGTCCTACGAGCAGTACGTC.

The CDR3 is CASSYGSTGVSEQYV. Here the CDR3 DNA reads TGTGCCAGCAGTTACGGTTCCACAGGGGTTTCCGAGCAGTACGTC. This chain joins TRBV6-2 or TRBV6-3 and TRBJ2-7; 7 bases align to TRBD1. V lost 2 bases and J lost 6; bases outside the gene matches: 10. Germline CDR1 reads MNHEY; CDR2 reads SVGEGT. This CDR3 comprises 15 residues.

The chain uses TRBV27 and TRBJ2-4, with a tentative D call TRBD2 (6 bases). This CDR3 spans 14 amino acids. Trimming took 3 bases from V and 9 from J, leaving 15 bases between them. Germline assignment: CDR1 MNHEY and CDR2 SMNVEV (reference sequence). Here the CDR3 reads CASSFNTIGGIQYF. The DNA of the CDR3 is TGTGCCAGCAGTTTTAACACAATCGGGGGCATTCAGTACTTC.

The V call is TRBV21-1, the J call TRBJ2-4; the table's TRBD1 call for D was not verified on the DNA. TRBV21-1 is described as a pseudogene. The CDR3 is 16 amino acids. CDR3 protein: CASSKVPTGGKHIQYF. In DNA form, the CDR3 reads TGTGCCAGCAGCAAAGTCCCCACCGGGGGCAAACACATTCAGTACTTC.

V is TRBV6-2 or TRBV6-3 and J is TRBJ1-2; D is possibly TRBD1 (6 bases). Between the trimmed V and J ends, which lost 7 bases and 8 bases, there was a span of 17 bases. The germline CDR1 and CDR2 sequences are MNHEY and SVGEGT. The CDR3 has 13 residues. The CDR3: CASKVGQGSGYTF. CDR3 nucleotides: TGTGCCAGCAAGGTGGGCCAGGGGAGCGGCTACACCTTC.

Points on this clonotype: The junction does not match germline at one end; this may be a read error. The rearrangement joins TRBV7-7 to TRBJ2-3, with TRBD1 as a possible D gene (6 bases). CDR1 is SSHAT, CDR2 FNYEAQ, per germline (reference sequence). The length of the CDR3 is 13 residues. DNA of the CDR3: TGTTCCAGCACCACAGGGTATGCGGATACGCAGTATTTT. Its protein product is CSSTTGYADTQYF.

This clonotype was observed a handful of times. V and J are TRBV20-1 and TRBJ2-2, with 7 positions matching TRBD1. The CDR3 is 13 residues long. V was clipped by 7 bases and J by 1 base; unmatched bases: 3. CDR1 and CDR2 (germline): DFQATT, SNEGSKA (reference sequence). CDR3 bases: TGCAGTGGACGGACAGGGAACACCGGGGAGCTGTTTTTT. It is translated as CSGRTGNTGELFF.

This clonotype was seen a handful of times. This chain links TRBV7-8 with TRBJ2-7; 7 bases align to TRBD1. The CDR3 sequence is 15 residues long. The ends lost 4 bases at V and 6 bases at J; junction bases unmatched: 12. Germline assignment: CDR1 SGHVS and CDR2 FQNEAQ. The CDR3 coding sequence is TGTGCCAGCAGCTCCCTTCGAGGGGGCGTCGCCGAGCAGTACTTC. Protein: CASSSLRGGVAEQYF.

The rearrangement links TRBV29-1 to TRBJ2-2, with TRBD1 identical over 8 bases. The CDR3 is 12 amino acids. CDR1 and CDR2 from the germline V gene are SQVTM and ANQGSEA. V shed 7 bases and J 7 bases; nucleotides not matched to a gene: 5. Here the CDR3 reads CSAWTGIGELFF. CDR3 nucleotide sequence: TGCAGCGCCTGGACAGGGATCGGGGAGCTGTTTTTT.

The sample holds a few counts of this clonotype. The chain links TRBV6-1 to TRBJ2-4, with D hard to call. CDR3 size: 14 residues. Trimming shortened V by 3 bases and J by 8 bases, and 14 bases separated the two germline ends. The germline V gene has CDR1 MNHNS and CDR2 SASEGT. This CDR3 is CASSEASWVDIQYF. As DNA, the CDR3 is TGTGCCAGCAGTGAGGCCTCGTGGGTGGACATTCAGTACTTC.

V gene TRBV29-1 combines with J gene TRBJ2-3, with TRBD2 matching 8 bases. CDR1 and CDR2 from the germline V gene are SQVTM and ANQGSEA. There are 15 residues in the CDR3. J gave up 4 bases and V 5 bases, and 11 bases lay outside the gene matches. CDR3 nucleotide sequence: TGCAGCGTTCCGAAAGCGGGGGCGAGTTCAGATACGCAGTATTTT. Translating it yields CSVPKAGASSDTQYF.

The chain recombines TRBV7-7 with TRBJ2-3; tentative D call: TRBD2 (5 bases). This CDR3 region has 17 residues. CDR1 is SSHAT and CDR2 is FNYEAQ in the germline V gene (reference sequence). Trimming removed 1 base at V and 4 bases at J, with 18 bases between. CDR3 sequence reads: CASSLGALGSGADTQYF. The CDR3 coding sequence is TGTGCCAGCAGCTTAGGGGCTTTAGGGAGCGGCGCAGATACGCAGTATTTT.

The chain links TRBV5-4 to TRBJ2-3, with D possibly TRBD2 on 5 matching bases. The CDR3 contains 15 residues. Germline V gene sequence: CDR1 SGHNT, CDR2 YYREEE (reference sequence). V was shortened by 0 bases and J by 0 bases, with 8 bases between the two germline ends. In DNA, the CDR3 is TGTGCCAGCAGCTTGGTTTGGACTAGCACAGATACGCAGTATTTT. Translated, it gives CASSLVWTSTDTQYF.

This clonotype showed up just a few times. In DNA form, the CDR3 reads TGCGCCAGCAGCTTCCGGGACAGGGGGAATTCACCCCTCCACTTT. Amino acid sequence: CASSFRDRGNSPLHF. The genes are TRBV5-1 and TRBJ1-6; 11 nucleotides align to TRBD1. This CDR3 is built from 15 residues. Germline CDR1 SGHRS, CDR2 YFSETQ. Trimming at V came to 2 bases and at J to 7 bases, leaving 2 bases not matched to a gene.

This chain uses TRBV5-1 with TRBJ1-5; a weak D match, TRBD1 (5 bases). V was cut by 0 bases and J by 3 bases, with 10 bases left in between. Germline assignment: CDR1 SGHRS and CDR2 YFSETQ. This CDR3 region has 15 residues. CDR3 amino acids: CASSLDGHSNQPQHF. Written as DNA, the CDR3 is TGCGCCAGCAGCTTGGACGGACATTCCAATCAGCCCCAGCATTTT.

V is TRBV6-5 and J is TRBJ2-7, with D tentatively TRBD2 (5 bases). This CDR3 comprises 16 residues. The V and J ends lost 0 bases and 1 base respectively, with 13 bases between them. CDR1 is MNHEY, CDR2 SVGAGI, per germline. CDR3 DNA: TGTGCCAGCAGTTACTCGCAATACGGGGTATCCTACGAGCAGTACTTC. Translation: CASSYSQYGVSYEQYF.